The 2 T cell receptor beta chains reported below all come from one sample, sequenced in a study of cytomegalovirus exposure and HLA in healthy donors. In the PCR, 60 Vbeta and 13 Jbeta primers were used. The repertoire was sequenced with immunoSEQ multiplex PCR; TCRdb's copy has only in-frame clones and lacks some. The sample shows roughly 120,000 clones, about 80% of them seen only once. Sequenced sample: PBMCs. These receptors were collected from a male donor in good health and CMV-seronegative.

The chain recombines TRBV6-6 with TRBJ2-5; the match to TRBD1 covers 7 bases. The CDR3 is 15 amino acids. Losses at the gene ends were 1 base for V and 4 bases for J; bases not matched to a gene: 6. The germline V gene has CDR1 MNHNY and CDR2 SVGAGI (reference sequence). The DNA for the CDR3 is TGTGCCAGCAGTTACTTGACAGGGATTATAGAGACCCAGTACTTC. It translates to CASSYLTGIIETQYF.

This rearrangement joins TRBV7-2 to TRBJ1-3; D gene uncertain. The germline CDR1 and CDR2 sequences are SGHTA and FQGNSA. CDR3 length: 17 amino acids. V shed 1 base and J shed 0 bases, with 13 bases lying between them. The CDR3 DNA is TGTGCCAGCAGCTTAGGCATCGACTCACTCTCTGGAAACACCATATATTTT. Amino acid sequence: CASSLGIDSLSGNTIYF.